This T cell receptor (beta chain) was captured by sequencing in a study of molecular identifiers for immune sequencing clone quantification. CDR1 LNHNV and CDR2 YYDKDF come from the germline V gene (reference sequence). This CDR3 contains 14 residues. V dropped 6 bases and J dropped 0 bases, with 8 bases sitting between them. TCRdb reanalysed the PCR reads using MiXCR and keeps one entry per CDR3 protein. In the table there are a few hundred thousand distinct CDR3 sequences, about a fifth of which are singletons. Sequencing input: naive CD8+ T cells from blood, with Jurkat cell RNA spiked in. Subset defined: FACS-sorted CD8+CD4-CCR7+CD45RA+ naive T cells. The rearrangement uses TRBV15 and TRBJ2-2; D not certain. The source of this sequence is a human donor in good health. Some libraries in this study had Jurkat cell RNA spiked in. The CDR3 DNA reads TGTGCCACCAGGACGGACCCGAACACCGGGGAGCTGTTTTTT. Its translation: CATRTDPNTGELFF.